The 22 T cell receptor beta chains reported below all come from one sample, sequenced in a study of Graves' ophthalmopathy and Graves' hyperthyroidism. RNA transcripts served as template for amplifying TCR beta CDR3 sequences. First-round RT-PCR relied on HTBI primers, and a second-round multiplex PCR came next. MiXCR, run by TCRdb on the multiplex PCR reads, gives a single entry per CDR3 protein. The sample lists about 210,000 distinct CDR3 sequences; 29% were seen once. Sample: peripheral blood. These receptors were taken from a man over 45 with Graves' ophthalmopathy.

The chain has TRBV7-2 and TRBJ1-2; 7 bases are a match to TRBD1. Germline loops: CDR1 SGHTA, CDR2 FQGNSA. The V gene end was trimmed by 4 bases and the J gene end by 2 bases; junction bases not matched to a gene: 1. The CDR3 spans 13 residues. In DNA, the CDR3 is TGTGCCAGCAGCTGGGACAGAAACTATGGCTACACCTTC. This codes for CASSWDRNYGYTF.

Many counts were recorded for this clonotype. V usage is TRBV6-2 or TRBV6-3 and J usage is TRBJ2-7; D uncertain. V was clipped by 2 bases and J by 9 bases, with 11 bases between them. The germline V gene has CDR1 MNHEY and CDR2 SVGEGT. The CDR3 spans 12 residues. The CDR3 loop is CASSYPATAQYF. For the CDR3, the DNA is TGTGCCAGCAGTTACCCCGCGACGGCGCAGTACTTC.

The chain is built from TRBV6-2 or TRBV6-3 and TRBJ1-1; D ambiguous. The CDR3 loop spans 11 amino acids. The V gene's germline CDR1 is MNHEY and CDR2 SVGEGT. The ends were cut back, 1 base at V and 6 bases at J, with 3 bases in the middle. This CDR3 reads CASSYYAEAFF. CDR3 nucleotides: TGTGCCAGCAGTTACTACGCTGAAGCTTTCTTT.

This clonotype was recorded at least ten times. The chain couples TRBV28 to TRBJ2-4; 10 positions agree with TRBD2. The junction had 1 base not matched to a gene; V was cut back by 8 bases and J by 3 bases. This CDR3 has 13 residues. Germline V gene data show CDR1 as MDHEN and CDR2 as SYDVKM. The CDR3 sequence: CASGLADKNIQYF. The CDR3 nucleotides are TGTGCCAGCGGACTAGCGGACAAAAACATTCAGTACTTC.

This clonotype came up many times. The chain joins TRBV11-2 to TRBJ1-2; no definite D call. This CDR3 region has 14 residues. V dropped 1 base and J dropped 2 bases, with 8 bases sitting between them. Per the germline V gene, CDR1 is SGHAT and CDR2 is FQNNGV. The CDR3: CASSLGNTNYGYTF. The CDR3 DNA follows: TGTGCCAGCAGCTTAGGGAACACGAACTATGGCTACACCTTC.

This clonotype was counted ten times or more. The chain joins TRBV19 to TRBJ1-2, with 9 bases that match TRBD1. The germline V gene encodes CDR1 LNHDA and CDR2 SQIVND (reference sequence). V lost 3 bases and J lost 8; bases outside the gene matches: 7. The CDR3 is 14 residues long. The CDR3 nucleotides read TGTGCCAGTAGTATCCATGGACAGGGGAAAGGCTACACCTTC. It yields the protein CASSIHGQGKGYTF.

The chain uses TRBV6-5 and TRBJ2-7; 7 bases align to TRBD1. This CDR3 is built from 16 residues. In germline, CDR1 is MNHEY, CDR2 SVGAGI. V trimming: 0 bases; J trimming: 5 bases; junction bases outside the gene matches: 10. The CDR3 protein is CASSYSFTGELDEQYF. The CDR3 nucleotides read TGTGCCAGCAGTTACTCGTTTACAGGGGAGTTAGACGAGCAGTACTTC.

In its sample, this clonotype was seen many times. This chain joins TRBV14 and TRBJ2-5, with D possibly being TRBD1 (7 bases). The CDR3 has 15 residues. The ends were cut back, 6 bases at V and 1 base at J, with 15 bases in the middle. CDR1 SGHDN and CDR2 FVKESK come from the germline V gene. CDR3 sequence: CASRLAGTAQETQYF. CDR3 bases: TGTGCCAGCAGACTCGCGGGGACAGCCCAAGAGACCCAGTACTTC.

This clonotype appeared many times. CDR3 bases: TGTGCCAGCATAAGGGCTCCGTCGAGCAATCAGCCCCAGCATTTT. It is translated as CASIRAPSSNQPQHF. The chain links TRBV6-1 to TRBJ1-5; D ambiguous. This CDR3 spans 15 amino acids. Per germline, CDR1 MNHNS and CDR2 SASEGT. V was clipped by 7 bases and J by 1 base, with 14 bases between them.

In this sample, this clonotype turned up many times. The V gene is TRBV6-5, the J gene TRBJ1-1; D not resolved. V shed 6 bases and J shed 4 bases, with 6 bases lying between them. The CDR3 has 11 residues. Germline V gene lookup returns CDR1 MNHEY and CDR2 SVGAGI. DNA for the CDR3: TGTGCCAGCAGGGCTGCCACTGAAGCTTTCTTT. This encodes CASRAATEAFF.

In the case of this clonotype: At one of its ends the junction is not consistent with the germline gene, which may arise from a read error. The chain recombines TRBV7-8 with TRBJ2-2; 8 bases are a match to TRBD1. CDR1 and CDR2 from the germline V gene are SGHVS and FQNEAQ. The CDR3 has 15 amino acids. This chain's CDR3 is CASSFTQGETGEPFF. The CDR3 DNA reads TGTGCCAGCAGCTTCACACAGGGGGAGACCGGGGAGCCGTTTTTT.

Ten or more counts support this clonotype. The chain combines TRBV9 with TRBJ1-1; a possible D gene is TRBD1 (6 bases). V lost 0 bases and J 9 bases, leaving 12 bases between the germline ends. The germline CDR1 and CDR2 sequences are SGDLS and YYNGEE. CDR3 length equals 13 residues. The CDR3 loop reads CASSVDEGGKAFF. In nucleotides, the CDR3 is TGTGCCAGCAGCGTAGATGAGGGGGGGAAAGCTTTCTTT.

This clonotype appeared many times. The chain employs TRBV20-1 and TRBJ2-7; D possibly corresponds to TRBD1 (6 bases). Trimming pared 5 bases from V and 1 base from J, leaving 15 bases between. The germline V gene has CDR1 DFQATT and CDR2 SNEGSKA (reference sequence). The CDR3 loop spans 14 amino acids. CDR3 in DNA: TGCAGTGCTCCCTACCCCGGACAGTCCTACGAGCAGTACTTC. It translates to CSAPYPGQSYEQYF.

In its sample, this clonotype was seen a few times. The chain couples TRBV7-8 to TRBJ2-7; the D is unclear. There are 11 residues in the CDR3. V was shortened by 1 base and J by 5 bases, with 3 bases between the two germline ends. Germline CDR1 and CDR2: SGHVS and FQNEAQ. CDR3 in amino acids: CASSLVNEQYF. CDR3 DNA sequence: TGTGCCAGCAGCTTAGTGAACGAGCAGTACTTC. The variable domain in full, with the rest retrieved from reference TRBV7-8 and TRBJ2-7, is GAGVSQSPRYKVAKRGQDVALRCDPISGHVSLFWYQQALGQGPEFLTYFQNEAQLDKSGLPSDRFFAERPEGSVSTLKIQRTQQEDSAVYLCASSLVNEQYFGPGTRLTVT.

The V call is TRBV6-1, the J call TRBJ1-5, with D hard to call. CDR3 length equals 15 residues. Between the trimmed V and J ends, which lost 7 bases and 0 bases, there was a span of 13 bases. Looked up from germline, CDR1 is MNHNS and CDR2 is SASEGT. CDR3 sequence reads: CASTSGVNSNQPQHF. In nucleotides, the CDR3 is TGTGCCAGCACATCAGGAGTAAATAGCAATCAGCCCCAGCATTTT.

This clonotype was detected many times. The V gene is TRBV12-3 or TRBV12-4, the J gene TRBJ2-1; the match to TRBD2 covers 7 bases. CDR3 length equals 16 residues. V was clipped by 3 bases and J by 8 bases; unmatched bases: 13. DNA of the CDR3: TGTGCCAGCAGTTTCCCGGGGAGGGAACGTACGGATGAGCAGTTCTTC. Translated, it gives CASSFPGRERTDEQFF.

This clonotype was found many times. This chain connects TRBV25-1 to TRBJ2-3, with 8 nucleotides matching TRBD1. Germline V gene sequence: CDR1 MGHDK, CDR2 SYGVNS. The V segment lost 5 bases and the J segment 2 bases; nucleotides outside the gene matches: 9. This CDR3 contains 16 residues. CDR3 protein: CASSSYRDRHTDTQYF. For the CDR3, the DNA is TGTGCCAGCAGTAGCTACCGGGACAGGCACACAGATACGCAGTATTTT.

This clonotype was detected many times. DNA for the CDR3: TGTGCCACGATCTCGGAAGGTGGAAACACCATATATTTT. Translated, it gives CATISEGGNTIYF. This chain links TRBV6-5 with TRBJ1-3; D remains unclear. In germline, CDR1 is MNHEY, CDR2 SVGAGI. CDR3 size: 13 residues. Trimming pared 10 bases from V and 3 bases from J, leaving 13 bases between.

This clonotype was seen a few times. V is TRBV2 and J is TRBJ1-2, with 7 bases that match TRBD1. Per germline, CDR1 SNHLY and CDR2 FYNNEI. V was clipped by 3 bases and J by 4 bases; unmatched bases: 5. The CDR3 totals 14 residues. The chain's CDR3 is CASSEARGSYGYTF. CDR3 bases: TGTGCCAGCAGTGAGGCCAGGGGGAGCTATGGCTACACCTTC.

This clonotype is a singleton in its sample. The V and J genes are TRBV3-1 and TRBJ1-1, with a weak D call TRBD1 (5 bases). With 6 bases removed from V and 5 bases from J, the gap between germline ends came to 19 bases. The CDR3 length is 15 residues. The germline V gene encodes CDR1 LGHDT and CDR2 YNNKEL (reference sequence). CDR3 loop: CASSRRGAMSTEAFF. CDR3 coding DNA: TGTGCCAGCAGTCGACGTGGGGCGATGAGTACTGAAGCTTTCTTT.

This clonotype was seen more than once but under ten times. The rearrangement uses TRBV5-6 and TRBJ2-7; TRBD2 matches at 7 bases. Germline V CDR1 and CDR2: SGHDT, YYEEEE. The trim removed 4 bases at V and 3 bases at J, leaving 13 bases unmatched. The CDR3 consists of 16 residues. The DNA for the CDR3 is TGTGCCAGCAGCCCCCCGGGGGGTCCCCGCTTCTACGAGCAGTACTTC. Translated, it gives CASSPPGGPRFYEQYF.

This chain links TRBV20-1 with TRBJ1-1; D unresolved. Germline-derived CDR1 and CDR2 are DFQATT and SNEGSKA (reference sequence). The V end was cut by 0 bases, the J end by 1 base, with 12 bases between. The CDR3 spans 15 residues. CDR3 sequence reads: CSARDLETPNTEAFF. CDR3 in DNA: TGCAGTGCTAGAGATCTGGAGACCCCGAACACTGAAGCTTTCTTT.